This TCR beta chain was sequenced for a study of cytomegalovirus exposure and HLA in healthy donors. Study information: Prior work identified 120 million or so unique TCR beta sequences in roughly 180 million T cells. The study's early data release held roughly 90 million unique TCRs from HLA-typed donors. The Caucasian-associated ancestry cluster contained about four fifths of the roughly 370 genotyped donors.

Primers included in the PCR were 60 Vbeta and 13 Jbeta primers. Profiling relied on immunoSEQ multiplex PCR, and the TCRdb table lists in-frame clones only, not all of them. The data show some 70,000 clones, with more than 75% seen just once and 7.8% held by the top ten. Germline CDR1 reads MRHNA; CDR2 reads SNTAGT. CDR3 length: 15 amino acids. V shed 0 bases and J 1 base; nucleotides not matched to a gene: 2. Points on this clone: As yet, its antigen is unknown.

Overall study results and limits: According to a later analysis, donors in an Asian-associated ancestry cluster reportedly had fewer N-insertions than the roughly 720-donor mean.

Sequencing used PBMCs. The V gene is TRBV6-4, the J gene TRBJ1-1; 7 bases line up with TRBD1. The source of this sequence is a man aged 18 to 29 in good health and CMV-seropositive. The CDR3 loop reads CASSDSGTANTEAFF. In nucleotides, the CDR3 is TGTGCCAGCAGTGACTCCGGGACAGCGAACACTGAAGCTTTCTTT.